Listed below are T cell receptor beta chains from one sample, sequenced in a study of CD8 T cells in ankylosing spondylitis. TCRdb recomputed calls from the 5' RACE reads with MiXCR, one row per CDR3 protein. The data show about 200,000 distinct CDR3 sequences, roughly 12% seen once. Sequenced material: blood, either unsorted or a sorted T cell fraction (not recorded which). Every receptor here comes from a male donor with ankylosing spondylitis or in good health (not recorded which). The CDR3 runs from the conserved cysteine through the conserved F or W. A D gene is named only where the DNA matches it firmly. Size values are once, few and many counts, or a class for expanded clones, and some rows have none.

V: TRBV27; size: .; D: .; J: TRBJ2-2; DNA: TGTGCCAGCAGTTTCTCAACAGGAAACACCGGGGAGCTGTTTTTT; CDR3: CASSFSTGNTGELFF
V: TRBV20-1; size: many; D: .; J: TRBJ1-1; DNA: TGCAGTGCTAGACTTTCGGGGACTGAAGCTTTCTTT; CDR3: CSARLSGTEAFF
V: TRBV12-3/TRBV12-4; size: .; D: .; J: TRBJ1-1; DNA: TGTGCCAGCAGTTTAAGTTGGAGCACTGAAGCTTTCTTT; CDR3: CASSLSWSTEAFF
V: TRBV7-9; size: .; D: TRBD1; J: TRBJ1-2; DNA: TGTGCCAGCAGCCCCACAGGGGATGGAATCTATGGCTACACCTTC; CDR3: CASSPTGDGIYGYTF
V: TRBV9; size: few; D: .; J: TRBJ1-1; DNA: TGTGCCAGCAGCGTTGGGGCTGGAACTGAAGCTTTCTTT; CDR3: CASSVGAGTEAFF
V: TRBV29-1; size: few; D: TRBD2; J: TRBJ2-1; DNA: TGCAGCGCTGAAGACGAAGGAACTAGCGGGATGATCTACAATGAGCAGTTCTTC; CDR3: CSAEDEGTSGMIYNEQFF
V: TRBV5-1; size: .; D: .; J: TRBJ2-3; DNA: TGCGCCAGCCGAGACGGGGCGATGACAGATACGCAGTATTTT; CDR3: CASRDGAMTDTQYF
V: TRBV10-3; size: few; D: .; J: TRBJ2-2; DNA: TGTGCCATCAGTGGATTCGGCAGTGCGAACACCGGGGAGCTGTTTTTT; CDR3: CAISGFGSANTGELFF
V: TRBV10-3; size: .; D: .; J: TRBJ1-5; DNA: TGTGCCATCAGTGAATTCGGTGGGGAGCCCCAGCATTTT; CDR3: CAISEFGGEPQHF
V: TRBV3-1; size: many; D: TRBD2; J: TRBJ2-7; DNA: TGTGCCAGCAGCCAAGTTCTAGCGGGAATCTACGAGCAGTACTTC; CDR3: CASSQVLAGIYEQYF
V: TRBV4-1; size: many; D: TRBD2; J: TRBJ2-1; DNA: TGCGCCAGCAGCCGAGTCGGGGGGGCAAATGAGCAGTTCTTC; CDR3: CASSRVGGANEQFF
V: TRBV10-1; size: .; D: .; J: TRBJ2-2; DNA: TGCGCCAGCAGCGGCACTCGGGGGTACACCGGGGAGCTGTTTTTT; CDR3: CASSGTRGYTGELFF
V: TRBV7-9; size: .; D: TRBD1; J: TRBJ2-2; DNA: TGTGCCAGCAGCCCTTCGACGACAGGGATGAACACCGGGGAGCTGTTTTTT; CDR3: CASSPSTTGMNTGELFF
V: TRBV27; size: .; D: TRBD2; J: TRBJ2-1; DNA: TGTGCCAGCAGTTTAACAACCGGGGGGGGAGAATCCTACAATGAGCAGTTCTTC; CDR3: CASSLTTGGGESYNEQFF
V: TRBV5-6; size: .; D: .; J: TRBJ2-1; DNA: TGTGCCAGCAGCTCGACCCGGGCCCTGGGGGCTGAGCAGTTCTTC; CDR3: CASSSTRALGAEQFF
V: TRBV7-9; size: many; D: .; J: TRBJ1-2; DNA: TGTGCCAGCATGCGGAACTATGGCTACACCTTC; CDR3: CASMRNYGYTF
V: TRBV9; size: few; D: .; J: TRBJ2-1; DNA: TGTGCCAGCAGCAGGGACTTTAACAATGAGCAGTTCTTC; CDR3: CASSRDFNNEQFF
V: TRBV7-9; size: many; D: TRBD1; J: TRBJ2-2; DNA: TGTGCCAGCAGCTCGCCGACAGGGATAAACACCGGGGAGCTGTTTTTT; CDR3: CASSSPTGINTGELFF
V: TRBV27; size: .; D: .; J: TRBJ2-3; DNA: TGTGCCAGCAGGCAGGGGAGAGGAGATACGCAGTATTTT; CDR3: CASRQGRGDTQYF
V: TRBV7-9; size: few; D: .; J: TRBJ2-7; DNA: TGTGCCAGCAGCGCGGTCAGGGCCTACGAGCAGTACTTC; CDR3: CASSAVRAYEQYF
V: TRBV3-1; size: many; D: TRBD2; J: TRBJ2-3; DNA: TGTGCCAGCAGCCCGGGACTAGCGGCTCCGACAGATACGCAGTATTTT; CDR3: CASSPGLAAPTDTQYF
V: TRBV5-1; size: few; D: .; J: TRBJ1-1; DNA: TGCGCCAGCAGCGTGAACCGGGACCTAAACACTGAAGCTTTCTTT; CDR3: CASSVNRDLNTEAFF
V: TRBV7-9; size: few; D: .; J: TRBJ2-5; DNA: TGTGCCAGCAGCACCTGGACAAACGACCAAGAGACCCAGTACTTC; CDR3: CASSTWTNDQETQYF
V: TRBV6-2/TRBV6-3; size: .; D: .; J: TRBJ2-7; DNA: TGTGCCAGCAGTTACGAATTTACACGGGTTGGCTCCTACGAGCAGTACTTC; CDR3: CASSYEFTRVGSYEQYF
V: TRBV19; size: .; D: .; J: TRBJ1-1; DNA: TGTGCCAGTAGTATAGAGGGGACGGGGACTGAAGCTTTCTTT; CDR3: CASSIEGTGTEAFF
V: TRBV24-1; size: .; D: TRBD2; J: TRBJ2-1; DNA: TGTGCCACCAGTGACGCAACTAGCGGGGGGGCCTTATCCTACAATGAGCAGTTCTTC; CDR3: CATSDATSGGALSYNEQFF
V: TRBV5-1; size: few; D: .; J: TRBJ1-1; DNA: TGCGCCAGCAGCTTGAGTCCCACAAACACTGAAGCTTTCTTT; CDR3: CASSLSPTNTEAFF
V: TRBV7-9; size: few; D: TRBD1; J: TRBJ2-3; DNA: TGTGCCAGCAGCTCGAGCTGGACAGGGGGCGCAGATACGCAGTATTTT; CDR3: CASSSSWTGGADTQYF
V: TRBV12-3/TRBV12-4; size: few; D: .; J: TRBJ1-1; DNA: TGTGCCAGCAGTTACGGAGTTACTGAAGCTTTCTTT; CDR3: CASSYGVTEAFF
V: TRBV5-1; size: few; D: .; J: TRBJ1-1; DNA: TGCGCCAGCAGCTTGTTGGGGTGGGGAATGCGGACTGAAGCTTTCTTT; CDR3: CASSLLGWGMRTEAFF
V: TRBV7-2; size: few; D: .; J: TRBJ2-7; DNA: TGTGCCAGCAGCTTCCCAGACAGGTCCACCTACGAGCAGTACTTC; CDR3: CASSFPDRSTYEQYF
V: TRBV10-3; size: many; D: TRBD2; J: TRBJ2-1; DNA: TGTGCCATCAGTGAGCGACCCCCTGGGGCTAGCGGAACCTACAATGAGCAGTTCTTC; CDR3: CAISERPPGASGTYNEQFF
V: TRBV9; size: few; D: .; J: TRBJ2-1; DNA: TGTGCCAGCAGCGTAAATTCCCCCAATGAGCAGTTCTTC; CDR3: CASSVNSPNEQFF
V: TRBV7-2; size: many; D: TRBD2; J: TRBJ2-7; DNA: TGTGCCAGCAGCCAAAGGACTAGCGAATATCCCTACGAGCAGTACTTC; CDR3: CASSQRTSEYPYEQYF
V: TRBV3-1; size: many; D: .; J: TRBJ2-3; DNA: TGTGCCAGCAGCCAAGATAGAGCCACAGATACGCAGTATTTT; CDR3: CASSQDRATDTQYF
V: TRBV2; size: many; D: .; J: TRBJ2-1; DNA: TGTGCCAGCAGTGACGCGACAGGCCGAGGGCAGTTCTTC; CDR3: CASSDATGRGQFF
V: TRBV19; size: few; D: .; J: TRBJ1-1; DNA: TGTGCCAGTAGTATAGGTGTTGACAGTGAAGCTTTCTTT; CDR3: CASSIGVDSEAFF
V: TRBV10-3; size: many; D: .; J: TRBJ1-1; DNA: TGTGCCACCAGTGGAGGACACTGGACTCAGAACACTGAAGCTTTCTTT; CDR3: CATSGGHWTQNTEAFF
V: TRBV4-1; size: few; D: TRBD2; J: TRBJ2-2; DNA: TGCGCCAGCAGCCCGTTTGGGGCGGGAGGGGAGACCGGGGAGCTGTTTTTT; CDR3: CASSPFGAGGETGELFF
V: TRBV5-1; size: few; D: .; J: TRBJ2-5; DNA: TGCGCCAGCAGCTTGAATAACGCAGGGGGGTACCAAGAGACCCAGTACTTC; CDR3: CASSLNNAGGYQETQYF
V: TRBV3-1; size: few; D: TRBD2; J: TRBJ2-1; DNA: TGTGCCAGCAGCCAAACCTCGCGGGGGGCCTACAATGAGCAGTTCTTC; CDR3: CASSQTSRGAYNEQFF
V: TRBV30; size: .; D: TRBD1; J: TRBJ1-1; DNA: TGTGCCTGGAGTGAAGGGACAGGGGCGTCTGAAGCTTTCTTT; CDR3: CAWSEGTGASEAFF
V: TRBV12-3/TRBV12-4; size: .; D: .; J: TRBJ2-5; DNA: TGTGCCAGCAACTTGGGGGGGCGGAGAGAGACCCAGTACTTC; CDR3: CASNLGGRRETQYF
V: TRBV20-1; size: .; D: .; J: TRBJ2-1; DNA: TGCAGTGCTAGACGCACTTCTTACGAGCAGTTCTTC; CDR3: CSARRTSYEQFF
V: TRBV10-3; size: .; D: TRBD2; J: TRBJ2-7; DNA: TGTGCCATCACCGAGGAGTGGGGGGGCTCCTACGAGCAGTACTTC; CDR3: CAITEEWGGSYEQYF
V: TRBV10-3; size: .; D: TRBD1; J: TRBJ2-7; DNA: TGTGCCATCAGTGAGTGGACAGGCGCCTACGAGCAGTACTTC; CDR3: CAISEWTGAYEQYF
V: TRBV20-1; size: .; D: TRBD2; J: TRBJ2-1; DNA: TGCAGTACCTCCCCCAGCGGGGGGGTGTTTTGGTCCTACAATGAGCAGTTCTTC; CDR3: CSTSPSGGVFWSYNEQFF
V: TRBV12-3/TRBV12-4; size: .; D: TRBD2; J: TRBJ2-5; DNA: TGTGCCAGCAATCTTGGAGCGGGAGTAGAGACCCAGTACTTC; CDR3: CASNLGAGVETQYF
V: TRBV6-5; size: .; D: TRBD1; J: TRBJ1-1; DNA: TGTGCCAGCAGTTACTCTGAAGGGGGCAACACTGAAGCTTTCTTT; CDR3: CASSYSEGGNTEAFF
V: TRBV6-1; size: .; D: TRBD2; J: TRBJ2-5; DNA: TGTGCCAGCAGTGATATAGCGGGGGGCCAAGAGACCCAGTACTTC; CDR3: CASSDIAGGQETQYF
V: TRBV4-1; size: few; D: .; J: TRBJ1-5; DNA: TGCGCCAGCAGCCAAGAATGGAACGGGGGTAGCAATCAGCCCCAGCATTTT; CDR3: CASSQEWNGGSNQPQHF
V: TRBV7-9; size: .; D: TRBD1; J: TRBJ2-7; DNA: TGTGCCAGCAGCCCCCAGGACAGGGTCGACGAGCAGTACTTC; CDR3: CASSPQDRVDEQYF
V: TRBV9; size: many; D: TRBD2; J: TRBJ2-7; DNA: TGTGCCAGCAGCGCCGCGACTAGCGGGATCTACGAGCAGTACTTC; CDR3: CASSAATSGIYEQYF
V: TRBV20-1; size: many; D: .; J: TRBJ2-7; DNA: TGCAGTGCTAGGGGACCCAGTTCCTACGAGCAGTACTTC; CDR3: CSARGPSSYEQYF
V: TRBV3-1; size: few; D: .; J: TRBJ2-7; DNA: TGTGCCAGCAGCCGCCCCCTTAGCGACGAGCAGTACTTC; CDR3: CASSRPLSDEQYF
V: TRBV20-1; size: few; D: .; J: TRBJ2-2; DNA: TGCAGTGCTAGAGATTACAGAATCGGCTCCGGGGAGCTGTTTTTT; CDR3: CSARDYRIGSGELFF
V: TRBV7-2; size: few; D: .; J: TRBJ2-7; DNA: TGTGCCAGCAGCTTAGACGTGTCCTACGAGCAGTACTTC; CDR3: CASSLDVSYEQYF
V: TRBV12-3/TRBV12-4; size: .; D: TRBD2; J: TRBJ2-1; DNA: TGTGCCAGCAGTACCTCCTCCGGGACTAGGAGGGATAATGAGCAGTTCTTC; CDR3: CASSTSSGTRRDNEQFF
V: TRBV4-1; size: many; D: .; J: TRBJ1-4; DNA: TGCGCCAGCAGCCAAGGACAGGATAGCGGAAAACTGTTTTTT; CDR3: CASSQGQDSGKLFF
V: TRBV2; size: .; D: .; J: TRBJ1-6; DNA: TGTGCCAGCAGTCCTTATATTTCACCCCTCCACTTT; CDR3: CASSPYISPLHF